Listed below are T cell receptor beta chains from one sample, sequenced in a study of Ad26.COV2.S vaccination and SARS-CoV-2 variants. TCRdb's copy holds only in-frame clones and misses some; the assay was immunoSEQ multiplex PCR. The table lists around 300,000 clones, roughly 89% of them singletons. This specimen consisted of peripheral blood, obtained in a trial of Ad26.COV2.S vaccine versus placebo. These receptors came from a person aged 18-65 years who received the Ad26.COV2.S COVID-19 vaccine or a placebo. CDR3s include the opening cysteine and the closing phenylalanine or tryptophan. A D gene is named only where the DNA matches it firmly. For some rows the clone size is stated as once, few or many, or as a class when expanded; others skip it.

clone size,J gene,V gene,D gene,CDR3 protein,CDR3 DNA
NA,TRBJ2-7,TRBV4-2,TRBD2,CASSPGTSPLEQYF,TGTGCCAGCAGCCCAGGGACTAGTCCGCTCGAGCAGTACTTC
NA,TRBJ1-1,TRBV7-2,NA,CASSARGWMTEAFF,TGTGCCAGCAGCGCCCGCGGATGGATGACTGAAGCTTTCTTT
NA,TRBJ2-2,TRBV19,TRBD2,CASSIGVGLAGAVNTGELFF,TGTGCCAGTAGTATAGGAGTGGGACTAGCGGGGGCCGTGAACACCGGGGAGCTGTTTTTT
NA,TRBJ1-1,TRBV12-3/TRBV12-4,NA,CASSSTGRAEAFF,TGTGCCAGCAGCTCTACAGGGCGCGCTGAAGCTTTCTTT
NA,TRBJ2-1,TRBV3-1/TRBV3-2,NA,CASSHRGEQFF,TGTGCCAGCAGCCATAGGGGCGAGCAGTTCTTC
NA,TRBJ2-1,TRBV6-6,TRBD2,CASRNQGLAGDEQFF,TGTGCCAGCAGGAACCAGGGATTAGCGGGAGATGAGCAGTTCTTC
few,TRBJ1-6,TRBV11-2,TRBD1,CASRPRTGSYNSPLHF,TGTGCCAGCAGACCACGGACAGGATCCTATAATTCACCCCTCCACTTT
NA,TRBJ1-4,TRBV6-5,NA,CASSTRLTNEKLFF,TGTGCCAGCAGCACCAGGTTAACTAATGAAAAACTGTTTTTT
NA,TRBJ1-4,TRBV9,NA,CASSVEGGEDTNEKLFF,TGTGCCAGCAGCGTTGAAGGGGGAGAAGATACTAATGAAAAACTGTTTTTT
NA,TRBJ1-6,TRBV18,NA,CASSPNGRDSPLHF,TGTGCCAGCTCACCTAACGGACGGGATTCACCCCTCCACTTT
NA,TRBJ2-2,TRBV28,NA,CASSLGGPNTGELFF,TGTGCCAGCAGTTTAGGGGGGCCGAACACCGGGGAGCTGTTTTTT
NA,TRBJ2-3,TRBV7-3,NA,CASSLNPVADTQYF,TGTGCCAGCAGCTTAAACCCGGTGGCCGATACGCAGTATTTT
NA,TRBJ1-1,TRBV15,NA,CATKGRENTEAFF,TGTGCCACCAAGGGTCGGGAGAACACTGAAGCTTTCTTT
NA,TRBJ1-5,TRBV24-1,TRBD1,CATSDPGQGPNQPQHF,TGTGCCACCAGTGACCCAGGACAGGGCCCAAATCAGCCCCAGCATTTT
NA,TRBJ2-2,TRBV4-3,NA,CASSQSGFGNTGELFF,TGCGCCAGCAGCCAATCAGGGTTCGGGAACACCGGGGAGCTGTTTTTT
NA,TRBJ2-4,TRBV2,NA,CASSESVAKNIQYF,TGTGCCAGCAGTGAAAGTGTAGCCAAAAACATTCAGTACTTC
NA,TRBJ1-3,TRBV2,NA,CASSGPTATLPSSGNTIYF,TGTGCCAGCAGTGGACCGACAGCTACTCTTCCATCCTCTGGAAACACCATATATTTT
once,TRBJ2-1,TRBV2,NA,CASTQRGYNEQFF,TGTGCCAGCACCCAGAGGGGGTACAATGAGCAGTTCTTC
NA,TRBJ2-1,TRBV7-9,TRBD2,CASSLRASGPSYNEQFF,TGTGCCAGCAGCTTGAGGGCTAGCGGGCCTTCCTACAATGAGCAGTTCTTC
NA,TRBJ1-2,TRBV7-2,NA,CASSLSSRPLGHGYGYTF,TGTGCCAGCAGCTTATCCTCCCGACCCCTAGGACACGGTTATGGCTACACCTTC
NA,TRBJ2-5,TRBV9,NA,CASSVGTGPPPQETQYF,TGTGCCAGCAGCGTTGGCACCGGGCCTCCGCCCCAAGAGACCCAGTACTTC
NA,TRBJ2-5,TRBV5-1,NA,CASSLIPAQETQYF,TGCGCCAGCAGCTTGATACCCGCCCAAGAGACCCAGTACTTC
NA,TRBJ1-2,TRBV11-2,TRBD1,CASSWDRDYGYTF,TGTGCCAGCAGCTGGGACAGGGACTATGGCTACACCTTC
NA,TRBJ1-4,TRBV19,NA,CASSPDPAPRQLFF,TGTGCCAGTAGTCCCGACCCCGCTCCCCGTCAACTGTTTTTT